This entry concerns a single TCR beta chain. This specimen comes from a study of technical replicates of blood from four donors. This CDR3 is built from 16 residues. Trimming cost V 0 bases and J 1 base; bases outside gene matches: 7. The germline V gene encodes CDR1 GTSNPN and CDR2 SVGIG (reference sequence). Clones were sequenced by immunoSEQ multiplex PCR, and TCRdb holds only the in-frame ones, with some missing. The sample has roughly 15,000 clones, 82% seen once. This TCR derives from a human donor in good health. Some clones in this sample may be carry-over from other donors' samples. Sequencing used PBMCs. This rearrangement joins TRBV30 to TRBJ1-1; 8 bases are shared with TRBD1. The CDR3 DNA reads TGTGCCTGGAGTGTAGGTCAGGGGGCGTGGAACACTGAAGCTTTCTTT. Protein sequence: CAWSVGQGAWNTEAFF.